The sequence of this T cell receptor beta chain was determined in a study of regulatory T cells in long-lasting Graves disease. Study-wide context: For a period under 3 months, newly diagnosed Graves' patients had taken antithyroid drugs.

This CDR3 has 15 amino acids. Germline V CDR1 and CDR2: KGHDR, SFDVKD. With 5 bases removed from V and 2 bases from J, the gap between germline ends came to 9 bases. Investigators prepared the TCR beta libraries by applying iRepertoire HTBI primers and Arm-PCR of CDR3 regions. TCRdb analysed the multiplex PCR reads with MiXCR anew, one entry per CDR3 protein. This sample carries roughly 500,000 distinct CDR3 sequences, roughly 13% of them seen once, and the ten largest clones take more than 8.5%. Regarding time point: newly diagnosed GD, antithyroid drugs for less than 3 months. RNA from PBMCs was the source of the TCR library. These same data were also listed under a study on T cells in Graves' hyperthyroidism and ophthalmopathy. Per that study: A lack of ophthalmopathy progression within 18 months defined stable Graves' hyperthyroidism. Thyroid ultrasound, orbital computed tomography, clinical symptoms, and serum thyroxine and TRAb underpinned diagnoses. HTBI primers were used for first-round RT-PCR of the TCR CDR3.

V gene TRBV24-1 combines with J gene TRBJ2-6; possibly TRBD2 for D (6 bases). The sequencing used peripheral blood mononuclear cells (PBMCs), collected at new diagnosis, from a patient treated with antithyroid drugs. The receptor was derived from a man aged 30 to 45 with Graves disease. As DNA, the CDR3 is TGTGCCACCAGTGGAACGGGGGCTGGGGCCAACGTCCTGACTTTC. It is translated as CATSGTGAGANVLTF.